The clone carrying this T cell receptor (delta chain) was found a few times. Antigen unknown. TCRdb attributes to this sequence the protein of a much larger clone, which differs from the DNA translation at residue 11; a read error is likely, and the protein displayed is translated from the DNA. The CDR3 is 16 residues long. Trimming stripped 2 bases from V and 2 bases from J, with 15 bases between. The germline V gene has CDR1 TSWWSYY and CDR2 QGS. Vgamma9/Vdelta2+ and Vdelta2-negative gammadelta T cells were flow-sorted from PBMC for bulk sequencing. This entry is derived from a study of γδ T cells in repeated Plasmodium falciparum infection. TCRdb reanalyzed the multiplex PCR reads using CATT. The sample holds 75,000 to 100,000 delta-chain clones, 1.4% to 1.5% seen once. Study-wide results and limits: Vgamma9/Vdelta2+ repertoires stayed stably polyclonal over time and infection.

The clonotype originates from a pool of human donors (malaria-infected and uninfected, not separated). The source material was gamma-delta T cells from blood. The chain employs TRDV1 and TRDJ1, with D possibly TRDD2 on 6 matching bases. No J gene was available from TCRdb, and it was assigned here by a germline match of the DNA. The CDR3 bases are TGTGCTCTTGGGGAAAGGCCTTCCGTGATTACCGATAAACTCATCTTT. This codes for CALGERPSVITDKLIF.